This T cell receptor beta chain was documented in a study of T cell responses to AZD1222 COVID-19 vaccine. Study context: Whether given at about 4 or about 12 weeks, second doses were pooled.

General study findings and limits: Baseline seropositivity occurred in only six or seven AZD1222 recipients. Vaccine-associated CD4 TCRs ranged over spike, dominating at 160-218 and 743-854. Scientists sampled the repertoires only once the peak T cell response had passed.

The germline CDR1 and CDR2 sequences are MDHEN and SYDVKM. Trimming took 5 bases from V and 6 from J, leaving 14 bases between them. This CDR3 contains 14 residues. About this clone itself: The antigen is not known.

Sequencing used immunoSEQ multiplex PCR; TCRdb keeps in-frame clones, though not all of them. The data show under 200,000 clones, with around 90% seen just once and less than 2.5% held by the top ten. The origin of this receptor is an adult in good health. The material sequenced was peripheral blood, taken on day 0 of AZD1222 vaccination. V usage is TRBV28 and J usage is TRBJ1-5; D gene uncertain. The CDR3 nucleotides are TGTGCCAGCAGTCTGGGATCAGCGCGTCAGCCCCAGCATTTT. It codes for CASSLGSARQPQHF.